This T cell receptor (beta chain) was profiled in a study of T and B cells in COVID-19 patients. Study-level points and caveats: Highly clonal in active COVID-19, TRB repertoires exceeded healthy-donor diversity and richness at recovery.

BIOMED2 TRB-A/B primer pools were used in multiplex TRB PCR. MiXCR was run by TCRdb on the multiplex PCR reads, yielding one entry per CDR3 protein. The table lists more than 15,000 distinct CDR3 sequences, roughly 29% of them singletons. Blood genomic DNA input for TRB amplification was about 250-500 ng. V lost 6 bases and J lost 1; bases outside the gene matches: 12. In germline, CDR1 is SGHAT, CDR2 FQNNGV. This CDR3 has 17 residues. Comments on this clonotype: Its matching antigen is unknown.

Sequenced material: blood. The V gene is TRBV11-2, the J gene TRBJ2-5; 9 positions agree with TRBD2. The clonotype was recovered from a human donor who had recovered from COVID-19. In DNA form, the CDR3 reads TGTGCCAGCAGTTTGCAACTAGCGGGTGGGACCCAAGAGACCCAGTACTTC. It encodes CASSLQLAGGTQETQYF.